Listed below are T cell receptor beta chains from one sample, sequenced in a study of cytomegalovirus exposure and HLA in healthy donors. The data were produced by immunoSEQ multiplex PCR, yet TCRdb's version contains in-frame clones alone and is incomplete. The sample contains more than 45,000 clones, 90% to 95% of which appear only once. The sequenced sample consisted of PBMCs. The receptors stem from a woman aged 25 to 45 in good health and CMV-seronegative. Each CDR3 is given with its conserved first and last residue. Each record gives: V gene, clone size, J gene, D gene, CDR3 protein, CDR3 DNA. The D gene is left open where the match is weak. Size is stated for part of the rows, as once, few or many counts, or as a class when the clone is expanded.

>TRBV27|.|TRBJ2-7|TRBD2
CASSASGTSVASYEQYF
TGTGCCAGCAGTGCCTCCGGGACTAGCGTTGCAAGTTACGAGCAGTACTTC
>TRBV10-2|.|TRBJ1-5|.
CASSESGRGDQPQHF
TGCGCCAGCAGTGAGTCAGGCCGGGGGGATCAGCCCCAGCATTTT
>TRBV18|.|TRBJ1-4|.
CASSPTILGISELMGEKLFF
TGTGCCAGCTCACCTACCATTCTAGGAATCTCGGAATTAATGGGTGAAAAACTGTTTTTT
>TRBV7-9|.|TRBJ1-2|.
CASSLVVTDYGYTF
TGTGCCAGCAGCTTGGTAGTAACCGACTATGGCTACACCTTC
>TRBV5-8|.|TRBJ2-5|.
CASSLTGKQETQYF
TGTGCCAGCAGCTTGACGGGGAAACAAGAGACCCAGTACTTC
>TRBV6-1|.|TRBJ1-1|.
CASRAGGGGNTEAFF
TGTGCCAGCAGAGCGGGAGGGGGGGGGAACACTGAAGCTTTCTTT
>TRBV10-1|.|TRBJ1-1|.
CASGQKYQGAENTEAFF
TGCGCCAGCGGGCAAAAATACCAAGGCGCAGAGAACACTGAAGCTTTCTTT
>TRBV19|.|TRBJ1-4|.
CASTWATNEKLFF
TGTGCCAGTACCTGGGCGACTAATGAAAAACTGTTTTTT
>TRBV7-2|once|TRBJ1-1|.
CASSLSGRSGNTEAFF
TGTGCCAGCAGCTTATCAGGGAGGTCTGGGAACACTGAAGCTTTCTTT
>TRBV7-9|.|TRBJ2-2|.
CASSLVWAGPIYTGELFF
TGTGCCAGCAGCTTAGTTTGGGCAGGGCCCATTTACACCGGGGAGCTGTTTTTT
>TRBV10-3|.|TRBJ2-2|TRBD1
CAIRRDRGTGELFF
TGTGCCATCAGAAGGGACAGGGGGACCGGGGAGCTGTTTTTT
>TRBV10-2|.|TRBJ2-7|TRBD2
CASSEPGLGSFEQYF
TGCGCCAGCAGTGAGCCGGGACTAGGATCCTTCGAGCAGTACTTC
>TRBV4-1|.|TRBJ2-3|TRBD2
CASSSTSGVLYSTDTQYF
TGCGCCAGCAGCTCGACTAGCGGGGTCCTTTATAGCACAGATACGCAGTATTTT
>TRBV28|.|TRBJ1-3|TRBD1
CASSLQGGSSGNTIYF
TGTGCCAGCAGCCTTCAGGGGGGAAGCTCTGGAAACACCATATATTTT
>TRBV7-2|.|TRBJ2-3|TRBD2
CASSLSAGGTDTQYF
TGTGCCAGCAGCTTATCTGCGGGGGGCACAGATACGCAGTATTTT
>TRBV2|.|TRBJ2-3|TRBD2
CASSGRLAAFTDTQYF
TGTGCCAGCAGTGGTCGACTAGCGGCGTTCACAGATACGCAGTATTTT
>TRBV4-3|.|TRBJ1-5|.
CASSQDLLSNQPQHF
TGCGCCAGCAGCCAAGATCTATTAAGCAATCAGCCCCAGCATTTT
>TRBV2|.|TRBJ1-1|.
CASSGEGRGWTEAFF
TGTGCCAGCAGTGGGGAGGGACGGGGGTGGACTGAAGCTTTCTTT
>TRBV7-7|.|TRBJ2-2|.
CASSLDQGNTGELFF
TGTGCCAGCAGCTTAGATCAGGGTAACACCGGGGAGCTGTTTTTT
>TRBV4-2|.|TRBJ2-1|.
CASSQEEGLGELNEQFF
TGTGCCAGCAGCCAAGAGGAAGGCCTAGGGGAACTCAATGAGCAGTTCTTC
>TRBV6-5|.|TRBJ1-4|TRBD1
CASRGRGREKLFF
TGTGCCAGCCGGGGCAGGGGGCGTGAAAAACTGTTTTTT
>TRBV5-1|.|TRBJ2-1|TRBD1
CASSLGTGLSNEQFF
TGCGCCAGCAGCTTAGGGACAGGGCTGAGCAATGAGCAGTTCTTC
>TRBV7-2|.|TRBJ1-1|.
CASKTTLNTEAFF
TGTGCCAGCAAGACAACATTGAACACTGAAGCTTTCTTT
>TRBV6-1|.|TRBJ2-7|TRBD2
CASILTSGPYEQYF
TGTGCCAGCATTTTGACTAGCGGACCCTACGAGCAGTACTTC
>TRBV5-1|.|TRBJ2-2|.
CASSPSNTGELFF
TGCGCCAGCAGCCCCAGTAACACCGGGGAGCTGTTTTTT
>TRBV4-1|.|TRBJ2-3|.
CASSQAGGARTDTQYF
TGCGCCAGCAGCCAAGCTGGGGGGGCGAGGACAGATACGCAGTATTTT
>TRBV2|.|TRBJ2-7|.
CASTRAAREEQYF
TGTGCCAGCACTCGAGCGGCAAGGGAAGAGCAGTACTTC
>TRBV28|.|TRBJ1-1|.
CASSSRRQNTEAFF
TGTGCCAGCAGTTCCAGGCGCCAGAACACTGAAGCTTTCTTT
>TRBV7-8|.|TRBJ1-5|TRBD1
CASSLYRTGNPYSNQPQHF
TGTGCCAGCAGCTTATACAGGACAGGGAATCCATATAGCAATCAGCCCCAGCATTTT
>TRBV7-2|.|TRBJ2-5|TRBD2
CASSSRLPGLGSAQYF
TGTGCCAGCAGCTCCCGGTTACCGGGACTAGGGTCGGCCCAGTACTTC
>TRBV5-4|.|TRBJ2-1|TRBD2
CASTPSGGVNEQFF
TGTGCCAGCACCCCTAGCGGGGGTGTCAATGAGCAGTTCTTC
>TRBV7-9|.|TRBJ2-7|TRBD2
CASSLVSGFGGGQTYEQYF
TGTGCCAGCAGCTTAGTCTCGGGTTTTGGGGGAGGGCAGACCTACGAGCAGTACTTC
>TRBV6-5|.|TRBJ1-1|TRBD1
CASSQNRGNTEAFF
TGTGCCAGCAGCCAAAACAGGGGGAACACTGAAGCTTTCTTT
>TRBV7-9|.|TRBJ2-1|TRBD2
CASSASGRVNNEQFF
TGTGCCAGCAGCGCTAGCGGGAGGGTGAACAATGAGCAGTTCTTC
>TRBV7-2|once|TRBJ2-1|.
CASSLAQLNEQFF
TGTGCCAGCAGCTTAGCACAGCTCAATGAGCAGTTCTTC
>TRBV19|.|TRBJ2-3|TRBD2
CASSIPALEAGVTDTQYF
TGTGCCAGTAGTATCCCAGCTTTAGAAGCGGGGGTCACAGATACGCAGTATTTT
>TRBV27|.|TRBJ1-2|TRBD1
CASSPQGQGYGYTF
TGTGCCAGCAGCCCTCAAGGACAGGGCTATGGCTACACCTTC
>TRBV29-1|.|TRBJ2-5|.
CSVTRDYQETQYF
TGCAGCGTGACCCGGGACTACCAAGAGACCCAGTACTTC
>TRBV18|.|TRBJ2-2|TRBD1
CASSPPGQGASGELFF
TGTGCCAGCTCACCACCCGGCCAGGGGGCCTCCGGGGAGCTGTTTTTT
>TRBV19|.|TRBJ2-5|TRBD2
CASATSGREVGETQYF
TGTGCCAGTGCGACTAGCGGGAGGGAGGTCGGAGAGACCCAGTACTTC
>TRBV2|.|TRBJ2-1|TRBD2
CASVLGLAIANEQFF
TGTGCCAGCGTTCTGGGACTAGCGATCGCCAATGAGCAGTTCTTC
>TRBV10-3|.|TRBJ2-7|TRBD2
CAISVAGGGNYEQYF
TGTGCCATCAGTGTAGCGGGAGGCGGAAACTACGAGCAGTACTTC